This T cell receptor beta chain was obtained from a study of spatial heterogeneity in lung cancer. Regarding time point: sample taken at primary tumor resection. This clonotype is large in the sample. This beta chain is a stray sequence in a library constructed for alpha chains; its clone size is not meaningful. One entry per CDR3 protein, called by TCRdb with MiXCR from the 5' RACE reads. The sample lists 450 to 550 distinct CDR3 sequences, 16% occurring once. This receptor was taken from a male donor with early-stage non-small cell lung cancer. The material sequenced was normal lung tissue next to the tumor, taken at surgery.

The chain's CDR3 is CASSPGDLGRERSHNEQFF. The CDR3 bases are TGTGCCAGCAGCCCAGGGGATTTGGGGCGGGAGAGGTCACACAATGAGCAGTTCTTC. This rearrangement joins TRBV7-9 to TRBJ2-1; perhaps TRBD2 as D (7 bases). Trimming shortened V by 5 bases and J by 5 bases, and 28 bases separated the two germline ends. CDR1 is SEHNR and CDR2 is FQNEAQ in the germline V gene (reference sequence). The CDR3 runs to 19 residues.